This section outlines one TCR beta chain sequence together with its context. The antigen is unknown. Germline-derived CDR1 and CDR2 are ENHRY and SYGVKD. The V gene end was trimmed by 7 bases and the J gene end by 8 bases; junction bases not matched to a gene: 8. The CDR3 runs 15 residues. The test was conducted at deep level. Using immunoSEQ multiplex PCR, the repertoire was profiled, and TCRdb retains in-frame clones only, with some absent. The sample has 1,500,000 or so clones; around 98.5% are singletons. This sample is drawn from a study of shared clonotypes between healthy human individuals. Findings and caveats of the study: What naive subsets generally showed was a larger estimated richness than memory subsets showed.

The chain carries TRBV10-3 and TRBJ2-3, with 14 nucleotides matching TRBD2. The TCR originated in a man aged 25-40 years in good health. Sequencing was done on a sample of naive CD4+ T cells sorted from blood. As to subset: CD45RA+ positively selected. The CDR3 region is CAINAGTSGRGTQYF. The CDR3 bases are TGTGCCATCAACGCAGGGACTAGCGGGAGAGGTACGCAGTATTTT.